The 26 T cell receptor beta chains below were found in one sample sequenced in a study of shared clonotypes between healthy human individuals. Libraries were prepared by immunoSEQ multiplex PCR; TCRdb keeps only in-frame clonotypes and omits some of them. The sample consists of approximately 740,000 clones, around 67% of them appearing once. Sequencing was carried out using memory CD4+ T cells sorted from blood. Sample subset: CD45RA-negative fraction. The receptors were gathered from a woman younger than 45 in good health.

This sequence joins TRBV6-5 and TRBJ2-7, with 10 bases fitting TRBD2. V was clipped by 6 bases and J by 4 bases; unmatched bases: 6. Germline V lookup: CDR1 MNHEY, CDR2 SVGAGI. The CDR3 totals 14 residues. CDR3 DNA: TGTGCCAGCAGACAGAGCGGGAGGGCGTACGAGCAGTACTTC. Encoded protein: CASRQSGRAYEQYF.

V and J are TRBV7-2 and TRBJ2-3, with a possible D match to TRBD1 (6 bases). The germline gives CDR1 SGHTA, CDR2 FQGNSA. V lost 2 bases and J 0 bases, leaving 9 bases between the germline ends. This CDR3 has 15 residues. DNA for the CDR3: TGTGCCAGCAGCTTACTGGGGACAAGCACAGATACGCAGTATTTT. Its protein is CASSLLGTSTDTQYF.

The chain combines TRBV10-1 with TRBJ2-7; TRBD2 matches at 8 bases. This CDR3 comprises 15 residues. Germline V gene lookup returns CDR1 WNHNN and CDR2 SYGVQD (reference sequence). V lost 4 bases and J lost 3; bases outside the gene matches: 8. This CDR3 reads CASSALNSGNYEQYF. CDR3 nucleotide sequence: TGCGCCAGCAGTGCTCTGAATAGCGGGAACTACGAGCAGTACTTC.

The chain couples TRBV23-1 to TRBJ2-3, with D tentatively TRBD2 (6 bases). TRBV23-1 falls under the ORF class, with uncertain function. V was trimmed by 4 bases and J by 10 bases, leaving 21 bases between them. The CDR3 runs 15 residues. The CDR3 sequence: CASSRPRGLPGSQYF. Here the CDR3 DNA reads TGCGCCAGCAGTCGGCCGCGGGGACTTCCCGGATCGCAGTATTTT.

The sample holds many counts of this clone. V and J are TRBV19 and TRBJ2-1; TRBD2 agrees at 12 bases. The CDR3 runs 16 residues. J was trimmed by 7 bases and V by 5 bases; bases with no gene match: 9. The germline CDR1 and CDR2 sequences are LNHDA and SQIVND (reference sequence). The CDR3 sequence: CASSPSSGRAWNEQFF. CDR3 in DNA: TGTGCCAGTAGTCCTTCTAGCGGGAGGGCCTGGAATGAGCAGTTCTTC.

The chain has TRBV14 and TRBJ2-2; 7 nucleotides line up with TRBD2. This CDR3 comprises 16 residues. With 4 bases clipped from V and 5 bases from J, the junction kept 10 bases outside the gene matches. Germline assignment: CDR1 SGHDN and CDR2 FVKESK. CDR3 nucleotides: TGTGCCAGCAGCCTTGGGGCGGGAGTGGGGACCGGGGAGCTGTTTTTT. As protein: CASSLGAGVGTGELFF.

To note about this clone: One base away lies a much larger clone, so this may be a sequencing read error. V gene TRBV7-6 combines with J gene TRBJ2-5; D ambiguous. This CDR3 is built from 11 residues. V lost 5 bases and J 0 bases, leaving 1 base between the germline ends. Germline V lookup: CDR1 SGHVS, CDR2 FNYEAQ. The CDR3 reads CASSDQETQYF. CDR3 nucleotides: TGTGCCAGCAGCGACCAAGAGACCCAGTACTTC. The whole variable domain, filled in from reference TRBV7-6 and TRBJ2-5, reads GAGVSQSPRYKVTKRGQDVALRCDPISGHVSLYWYRQALGQGPEFLTYFNYEAQQDKSGLPNDRFSAERPEGSISTLTIQRTEQRDSAMYRCASSDQETQYFGPGTRLLVL.

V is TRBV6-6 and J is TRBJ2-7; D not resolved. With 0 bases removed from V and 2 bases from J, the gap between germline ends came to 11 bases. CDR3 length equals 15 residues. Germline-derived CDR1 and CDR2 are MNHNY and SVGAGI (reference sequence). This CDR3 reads CASSYSPGSPYEQYF. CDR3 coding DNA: TGTGCCAGCAGTTACTCTCCAGGTTCCCCCTACGAGCAGTACTTC.

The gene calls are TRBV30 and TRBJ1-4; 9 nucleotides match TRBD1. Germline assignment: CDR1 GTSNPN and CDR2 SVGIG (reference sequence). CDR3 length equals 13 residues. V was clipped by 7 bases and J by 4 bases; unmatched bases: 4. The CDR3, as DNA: TGTGCCTACAACAGGGGGCATAATGAAAAACTGTTTTTT. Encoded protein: CAYNRGHNEKLFF.

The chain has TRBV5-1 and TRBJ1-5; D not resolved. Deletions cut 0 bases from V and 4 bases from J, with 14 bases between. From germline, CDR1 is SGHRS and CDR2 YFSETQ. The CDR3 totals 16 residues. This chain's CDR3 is CASSLERPRRNQPQHF. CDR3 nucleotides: TGCGCCAGCAGCTTGGAGAGGCCCAGGAGGAATCAGCCCCAGCATTTT.

CDR3 in DNA: TGTGCCAGCAGCTTAGCGATAGACACAAGCTCCTACGAGCAGTACTTC. It encodes CASSLAIDTSSYEQYF. The chain couples TRBV7-2 to TRBJ2-7; D is undetermined. This CDR3 has 16 amino acids. The germline gives CDR1 SGHTA, CDR2 FQGNSA. The V and J ends lost 0 bases and 0 bases respectively, with 12 bases between them.

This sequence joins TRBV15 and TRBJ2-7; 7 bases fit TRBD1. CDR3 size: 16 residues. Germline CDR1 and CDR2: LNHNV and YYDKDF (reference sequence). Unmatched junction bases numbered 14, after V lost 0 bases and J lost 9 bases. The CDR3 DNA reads TGTGCCACCAGCAGAGATCCCGCAGGGGGTAAGGGTGGGCAGTACTTC. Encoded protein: CATSRDPAGGKGGQYF.

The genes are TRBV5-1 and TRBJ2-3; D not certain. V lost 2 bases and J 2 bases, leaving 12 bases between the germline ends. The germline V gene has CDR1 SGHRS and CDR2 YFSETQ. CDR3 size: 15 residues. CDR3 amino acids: CASSLLAYITDTQYF. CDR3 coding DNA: TGCGCCAGCAGCTTATTAGCTTACATCACAGATACGCAGTATTTT. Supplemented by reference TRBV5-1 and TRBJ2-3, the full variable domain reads KAGVTQTPRYLIKTRGQQVTLSCSPISGHRSVSWYQQTPGQGLQFLFEYFSETQRNKGNFPGRFSGRQFSNSRSEMNVSTLELGDSALYLCASSLLAYITDTQYFGPGTRLTVL.

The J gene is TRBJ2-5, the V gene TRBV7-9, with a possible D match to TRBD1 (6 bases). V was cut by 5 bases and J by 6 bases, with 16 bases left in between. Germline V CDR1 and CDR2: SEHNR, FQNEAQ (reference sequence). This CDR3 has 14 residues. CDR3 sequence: CASSPSGERKTQYF. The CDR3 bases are TGTGCCAGCAGCCCTTCAGGGGAGAGAAAGACCCAGTACTTC.

DNA of the CDR3: TGTGCCAGTACTCACCGGGACAGGGCATCTGAGCAGTTCTTC. Amino acids: CASTHRDRASEQFF. The chain carries TRBV19 and TRBJ2-1; 9 bases are a match to TRBD1. Germline V gene data show CDR1 as LNHDA and CDR2 as SQIVND (reference sequence). This CDR3 comprises 14 residues. Trimming at V came to 7 bases and at J to 9 bases, leaving 10 bases not matched to a gene.

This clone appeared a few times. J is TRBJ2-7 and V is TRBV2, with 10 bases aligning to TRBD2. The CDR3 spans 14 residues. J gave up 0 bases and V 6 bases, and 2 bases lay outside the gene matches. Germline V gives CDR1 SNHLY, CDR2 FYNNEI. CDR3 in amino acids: CASRGLASSYEQYF. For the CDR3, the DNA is TGTGCCAGCAGGGGACTAGCGAGCTCCTACGAGCAGTACTTC. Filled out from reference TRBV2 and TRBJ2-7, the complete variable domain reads EPEVTQTPSHQVTQMGQEVILRCVPISNHLYFYWYRQILGQKVEFLVSFYNNEISEKSEIFDDQFSVERPDGSNFTLKIRSTKLEDSAMYFCASRGLASSYEQYFGPGTRLTVT.

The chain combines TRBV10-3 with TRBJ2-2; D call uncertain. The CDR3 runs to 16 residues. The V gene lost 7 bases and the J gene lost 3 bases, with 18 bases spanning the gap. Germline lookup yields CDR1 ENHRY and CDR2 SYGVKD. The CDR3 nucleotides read TGTGCCATCAAGTTCGGCGAGGACGGATACACCGGGGAGCTGTTTTTT. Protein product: CAIKFGEDGYTGELFF.

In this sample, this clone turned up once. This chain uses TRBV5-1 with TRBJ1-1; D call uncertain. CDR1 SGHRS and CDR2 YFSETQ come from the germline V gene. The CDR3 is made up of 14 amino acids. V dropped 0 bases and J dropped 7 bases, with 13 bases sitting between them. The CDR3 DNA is TGCGCCAGCAGCTTGGATGGGGAGGGAAGTGAAGCTTTCTTT. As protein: CASSLDGEGSEAFF. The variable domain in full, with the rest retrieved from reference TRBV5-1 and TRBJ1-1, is KAGVTQTPRYLIKTRGQQVTLSCSPISGHRSVSWYQQTPGQGLQFLFEYFSETQRNKGNFPGRFSGRQFSNSRSEMNVSTLELGDSALYLCASSLDGEGSEAFFGQGTRLTVV.

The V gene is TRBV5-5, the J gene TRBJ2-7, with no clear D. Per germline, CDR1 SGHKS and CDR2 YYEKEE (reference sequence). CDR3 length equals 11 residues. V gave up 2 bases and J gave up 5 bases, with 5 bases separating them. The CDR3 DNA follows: TGTGCCAGCAGCTTTGGGGACGAGCAGTACTTC. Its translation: CASSFGDEQYF.

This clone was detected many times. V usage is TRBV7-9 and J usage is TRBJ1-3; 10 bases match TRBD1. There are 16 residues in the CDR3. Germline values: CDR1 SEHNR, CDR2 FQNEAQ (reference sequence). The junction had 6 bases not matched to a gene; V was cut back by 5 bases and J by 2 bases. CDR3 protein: CASSKSGTGAGNTIYF. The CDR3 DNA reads TGTGCCAGCAGCAAATCCGGGACAGGGGCTGGAAACACCATATATTTT. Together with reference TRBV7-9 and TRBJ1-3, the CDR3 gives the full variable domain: DTGVSQNPRHKITKRGQNVTFRCDPISEHNRLYWYRQTLGQGPEFLTYFQNEAQLEKSRLLSDRFSAERPKGSFSTLEIQRTEQGDSAMYLCASSKSGTGAGNTIYFGEGSWLTVV.

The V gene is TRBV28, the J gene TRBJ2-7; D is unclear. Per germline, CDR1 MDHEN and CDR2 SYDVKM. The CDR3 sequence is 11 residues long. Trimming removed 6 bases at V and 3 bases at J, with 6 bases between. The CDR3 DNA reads TGTGCCAGCAGGACTCACTACGAGCAGTACTTC. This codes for CASRTHYEQYF.

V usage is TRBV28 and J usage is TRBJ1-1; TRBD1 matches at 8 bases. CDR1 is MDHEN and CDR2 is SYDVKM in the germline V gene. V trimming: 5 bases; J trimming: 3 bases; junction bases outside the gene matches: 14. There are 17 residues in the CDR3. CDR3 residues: CASSPGQGTPRDTEAFF. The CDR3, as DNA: TGTGCCAGCAGTCCCGGACAGGGCACCCCTAGGGACACTGAAGCTTTCTTT.

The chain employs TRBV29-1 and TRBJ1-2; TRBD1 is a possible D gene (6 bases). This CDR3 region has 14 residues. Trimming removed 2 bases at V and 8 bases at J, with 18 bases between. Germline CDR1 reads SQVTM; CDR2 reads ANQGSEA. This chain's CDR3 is CSVENEAQGLGYTF. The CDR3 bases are TGCAGCGTTGAAAACGAAGCACAGGGTTTGGGCTACACCTTC.

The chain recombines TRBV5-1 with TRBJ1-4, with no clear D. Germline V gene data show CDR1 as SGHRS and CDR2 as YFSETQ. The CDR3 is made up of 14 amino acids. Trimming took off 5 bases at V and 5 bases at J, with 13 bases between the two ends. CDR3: CASSFELLNEKLFF. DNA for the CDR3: TGCGCCAGCAGTTTTGAGCTACTAAATGAAAAACTGTTTTTT. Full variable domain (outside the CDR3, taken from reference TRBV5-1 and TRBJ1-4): KAGVTQTPRYLIKTRGQQVTLSCSPISGHRSVSWYQQTPGQGLQFLFEYFSETQRNKGNFPGRFSGRQFSNSRSEMNVSTLELGDSALYLCASSFELLNEKLFFGSGTQLSVL.

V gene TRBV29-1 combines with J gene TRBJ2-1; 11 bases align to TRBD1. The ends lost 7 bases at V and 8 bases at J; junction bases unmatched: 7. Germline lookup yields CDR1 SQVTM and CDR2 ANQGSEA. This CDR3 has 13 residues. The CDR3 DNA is TGCAGCGAGGGACAGGGGGGTCCAGATGAGCAGTTCTTC. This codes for CSEGQGGPDEQFF.

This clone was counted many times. CDR3 in amino acids: CAWARARGAYEQYF. For the CDR3, the DNA is TGTGCCTGGGCACGCGCCAGGGGCGCTTACGAGCAGTACTTC. The V gene is TRBV30, the J gene TRBJ2-7, with TRBD1 as a possible D gene (6 bases). The V end lost 5 bases, the J end lost 4 bases, and 18 bases lay between the germline ends. Germline-derived CDR1 and CDR2 are GTSNPN and SVGIG (reference sequence). This CDR3 has 14 amino acids.